This T cell receptor beta chain comes out of a study of vaccination effects on CD4 cells after COVID-19. This clone was seen once. No antigen is known for it. The CDR3 is made up of 15 amino acids. Germline V gene data show CDR1 as MNHEY and CDR2 as SMNVEV (reference sequence). Trimming removed 6 bases from V and 2 bases from J; junction bases left unmatched: 5. Isolating CD4+ T cells followed more than eight days of culture. Participants were given two doses of BNT162b2 or mRNA-1273 vaccine. Method: immunoSEQ multiplex PCR; TCRdb's copy keeps in-frame clones and lacks some. The sample carries some 30,000 clones, 74% recorded once.

This chain joins TRBV27 and TRBJ2-3; TRBD1 aligns across 10 bases. The source material was CD4+ T cells from PBMCs cultured without peptide, sampled after COVID-19 vaccination. The source of this sequence is a human donor who received a COVID-19 vaccine. The CDR3 DNA is TGTGCCAGCAGCCCGACAGGGGGCCCCACAGATACGCAGTATTTT. Translating it yields CASSPTGGPTDTQYF.